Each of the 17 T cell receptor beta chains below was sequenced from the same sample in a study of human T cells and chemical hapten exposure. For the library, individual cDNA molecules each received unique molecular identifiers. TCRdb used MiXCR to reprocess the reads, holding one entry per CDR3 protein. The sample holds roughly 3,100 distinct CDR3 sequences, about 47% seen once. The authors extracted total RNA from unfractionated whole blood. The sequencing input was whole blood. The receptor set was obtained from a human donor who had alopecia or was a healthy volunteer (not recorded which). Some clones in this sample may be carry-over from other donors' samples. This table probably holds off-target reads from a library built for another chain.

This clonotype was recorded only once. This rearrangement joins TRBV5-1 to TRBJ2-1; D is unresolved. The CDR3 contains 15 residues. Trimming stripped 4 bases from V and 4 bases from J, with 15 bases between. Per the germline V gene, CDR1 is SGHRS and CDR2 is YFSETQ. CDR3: CASSPVAPNYNEQFF. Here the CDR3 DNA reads TGCGCCAGCAGCCCGGTGGCCCCAAATTACAATGAGCAGTTCTTC.

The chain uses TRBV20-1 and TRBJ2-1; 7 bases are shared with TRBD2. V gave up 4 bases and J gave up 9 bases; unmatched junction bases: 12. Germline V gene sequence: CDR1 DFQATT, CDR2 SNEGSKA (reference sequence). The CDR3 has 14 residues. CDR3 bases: TGCAGTGCTAAAAGGGGTAGCGGCGGGGGTGAGCAGTTCTTC. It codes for CSAKRGSGGGEQFF.

The CDR3 loop is CSVSSGSNEQFF. The CDR3 DNA follows: TGCAGCGTGTCTAGCGGGAGTAATGAGCAGTTCTTC. V gene TRBV29-1 combines with J gene TRBJ2-1; 10 bases fit TRBD2. Germline V gene data show CDR1 as SQVTM and CDR2 as ANQGSEA. CDR3 length: 12 residues. After removal of 6 bases from V and 7 bases from J, the junction contained 3 bases not matched to a gene.

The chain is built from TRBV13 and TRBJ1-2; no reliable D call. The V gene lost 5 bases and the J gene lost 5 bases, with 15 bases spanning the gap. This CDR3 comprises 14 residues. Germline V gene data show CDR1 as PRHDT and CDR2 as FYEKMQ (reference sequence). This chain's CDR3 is CASSPGSQGYGYTF. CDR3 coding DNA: TGTGCCAGCAGCCCCGGATCTCAAGGGTATGGCTACACCTTC.

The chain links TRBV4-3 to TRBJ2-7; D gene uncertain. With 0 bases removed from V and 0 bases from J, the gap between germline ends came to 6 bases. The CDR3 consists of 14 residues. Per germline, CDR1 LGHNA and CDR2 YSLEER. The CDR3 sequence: CASSQDRFSYEQYF. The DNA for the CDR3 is TGCGCCAGCAGCCAAGACAGGTTCTCCTACGAGCAGTACTTC.

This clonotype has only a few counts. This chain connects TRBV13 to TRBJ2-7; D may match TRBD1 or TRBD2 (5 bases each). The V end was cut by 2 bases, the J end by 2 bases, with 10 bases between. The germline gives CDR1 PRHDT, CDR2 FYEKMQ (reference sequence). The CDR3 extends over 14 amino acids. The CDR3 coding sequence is TGTGCCAGCAGCTTACGGGACCCCGCCTACGAGCAGTACTTC. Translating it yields CASSLRDPAYEQYF.

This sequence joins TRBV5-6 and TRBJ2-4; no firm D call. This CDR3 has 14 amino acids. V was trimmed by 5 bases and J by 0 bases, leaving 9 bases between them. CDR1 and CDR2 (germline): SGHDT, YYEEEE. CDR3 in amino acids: CASSPQLAKNIQYF. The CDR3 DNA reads TGTGCCAGCAGTCCTCAACTAGCCAAAAACATTCAGTACTTC.

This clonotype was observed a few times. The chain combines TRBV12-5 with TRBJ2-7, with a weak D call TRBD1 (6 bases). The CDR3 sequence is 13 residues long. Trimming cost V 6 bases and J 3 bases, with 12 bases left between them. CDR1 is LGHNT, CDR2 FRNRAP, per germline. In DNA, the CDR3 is TGTGCTAGTGGACTTGAACAGGGCTACGAGCAGTACTTC. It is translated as CASGLEQGYEQYF.

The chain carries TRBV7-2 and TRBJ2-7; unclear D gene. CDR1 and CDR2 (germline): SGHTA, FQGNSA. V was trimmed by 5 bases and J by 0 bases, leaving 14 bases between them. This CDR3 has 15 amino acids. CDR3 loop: CASSEAIPLSYEQYF. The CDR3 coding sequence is TGTGCCAGCAGCGAAGCAATTCCGCTCTCCTACGAGCAGTACTTC.

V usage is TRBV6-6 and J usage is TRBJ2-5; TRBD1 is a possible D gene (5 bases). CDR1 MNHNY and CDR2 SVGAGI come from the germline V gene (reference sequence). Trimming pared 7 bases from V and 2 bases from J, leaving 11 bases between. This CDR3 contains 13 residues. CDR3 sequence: CASTPDSQETQYF. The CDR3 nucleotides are TGTGCCAGCACCCCCGACAGTCAAGAGACCCAGTACTTC.

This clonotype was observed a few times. The CDR3 nucleotides read TGTGCCACCAGCGCCCTAAACAATGAGCAGTTCTTC. Encoded protein: CATSALNNEQFF. The rearrangement uses TRBV24-1 and TRBJ2-1; D call uncertain. The germline V gene has CDR1 KGHDR and CDR2 SFDVKD. Trimming stripped 7 bases from V and 5 bases from J, with 8 bases between. This CDR3 is 12 amino acids long.

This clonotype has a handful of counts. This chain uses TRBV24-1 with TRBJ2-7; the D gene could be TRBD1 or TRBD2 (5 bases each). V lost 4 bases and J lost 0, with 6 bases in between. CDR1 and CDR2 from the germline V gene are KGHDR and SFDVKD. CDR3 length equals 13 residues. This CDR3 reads CATSDGTSYEQYF. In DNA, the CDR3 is TGTGCCACCAGTGACGGGACCTCCTACGAGCAGTACTTC.

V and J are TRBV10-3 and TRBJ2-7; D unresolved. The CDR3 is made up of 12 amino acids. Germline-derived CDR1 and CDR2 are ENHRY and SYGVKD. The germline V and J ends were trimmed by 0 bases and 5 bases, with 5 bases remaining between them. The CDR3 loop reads CAISESDHEQYF. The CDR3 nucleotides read TGTGCCATCAGTGAGTCAGACCACGAGCAGTACTTC.

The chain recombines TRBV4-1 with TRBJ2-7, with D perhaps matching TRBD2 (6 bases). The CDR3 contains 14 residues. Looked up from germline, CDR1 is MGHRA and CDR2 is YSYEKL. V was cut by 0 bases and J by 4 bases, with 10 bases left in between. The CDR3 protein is CASSQDMEGYEQYF. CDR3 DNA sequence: TGCGCCAGCAGCCAAGATATGGAGGGGTACGAGCAGTACTTC.

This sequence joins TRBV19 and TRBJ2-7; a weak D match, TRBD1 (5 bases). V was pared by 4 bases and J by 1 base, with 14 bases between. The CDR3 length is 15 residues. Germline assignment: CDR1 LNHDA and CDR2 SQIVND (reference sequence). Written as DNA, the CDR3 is TGTGCCAGTAGTACGACAGCCTATTTTTCCTACGAGCAGTACTTC. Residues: CASSTTAYFSYEQYF.

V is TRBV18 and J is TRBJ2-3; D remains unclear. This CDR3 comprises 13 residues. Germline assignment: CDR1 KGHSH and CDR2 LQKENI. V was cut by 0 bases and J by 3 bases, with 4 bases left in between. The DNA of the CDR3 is TGTGCCAGCTCACCACCGGGGACAGATACGCAGTATTTT. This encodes CASSPPGTDTQYF.

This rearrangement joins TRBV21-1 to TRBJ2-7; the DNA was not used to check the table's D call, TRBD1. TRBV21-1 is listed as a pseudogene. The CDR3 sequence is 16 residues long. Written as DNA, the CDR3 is TGTGCCAGCAGCTTCCGACAGTGTTCTAGCTCCTACGAGCAGTACTTC. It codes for CASSFRQCSSSYEQYF.